The source of this T cell receptor (beta chain) is a study of OX40 agonist ivuxolimab in advanced cancers. Regarding this clone: Its antigen is unknown.

Only in-frame clones appear in the TCRdb table, and some are missing; sequencing was by immunoSEQ multiplex PCR. The sample contains 82,000 or so clones, 80% to 95% of which appear only once. General study results and limits: CD8+ T cells (on average) carried more expanded clones than CD4+ T cells.

This receptor was obtained from an adult with an advanced solid tumor such as melanoma, head and neck, liver or kidney cancer. The sample in question was CD4+ or CD8+ T cells sorted from blood, obtained in a trial of the OX40 agonist ivuxolimab.

CDR3 sequence reads: CASRGQGFYEAFF. The CDR3 DNA reads as TGTGCCAGCAGGGGACAGGGGTTCTATGAAGCTTTCTTT. This rearrangement joins TRBV6-5 to TRBJ1-1; 10 bases align to TRBD1. J gave up 7 bases and V 6 bases, and 5 bases lay outside the gene matches. CDR1 and CDR2 (germline): MNHEY, SVGAGI. This CDR3 has 13 residues.